The next 21 T cell receptor beta chains were all read from a single sample in a study of cytomegalovirus exposure and HLA in healthy donors. The primer mix had 60 Vbeta and 13 Jbeta primers. The table came from immunoSEQ multiplex PCR; TCRdb's copy has only in-frame clones and leaves some out. Here the sample table reports 200,000 to 250,000 clones. Sequencing input: PBMCs. Receptors were obtained from a woman aged 25 to 39 in good health and CMV-seropositive.

V and J are TRBV4-2 and TRBJ2-2; D perhaps matches TRBD1 (6 bases). Germline V gene lookup returns CDR1 LGHNA and CDR2 YNFKEQ. The CDR3 has 15 amino acids. V lost 1 base and J lost 2, with 8 bases in between. The CDR3 DNA reads as TGTGCCAGCAGCCAAGGGACAGTTAACACCGGGGAGCTGTTTTTT. Its translation: CASSQGTVNTGELFF.

This rearrangement joins TRBV2 to TRBJ2-3, with D hard to call. Per the germline V gene, CDR1 is SNHLY and CDR2 is FYNNEI. This CDR3 contains 11 residues. Trimming stripped 4 bases from V and 4 bases from J, with 3 bases between. DNA for the CDR3: TGTGCCAGCAGTGCTTCAGATACGCAGTATTTT. Translated, it gives CASSASDTQYF. The whole variable domain, remainder taken from reference TRBV2 and TRBJ2-3, is EPEVTQTPSHQVTQMGQEVILRCVPISNHLYFYWYRQILGQKVEFLVSFYNNEISEKSEIFDDQFSVERPDGSNFTLKIRSTKLEDSAMYFCASSASDTQYFGPGTRLTVL.

This chain connects TRBV7-2 to TRBJ2-5; 9 nucleotides line up with TRBD2. Matching the DNA end better, TRBJ2-7 makes the J call doubtful. The CDR3 consists of 14 residues. The V gene's germline CDR1 is SGHTA and CDR2 FQGNSA. The CDR3 bases are TGTGCCAGCAGCCCGAGGGGACTAGCTAACGAGCAGTACTTC. Its translation: CASSPRGLANEQYF.

The chain combines TRBV6-5 with TRBJ1-5, with D possibly TRBD1 on 6 matching bases. V lost 6 bases and J lost 4, with 16 bases in between. CDR3 length: 15 amino acids. The germline CDR1 and CDR2 sequences are MNHEY and SVGAGI. As DNA, the CDR3 is TGTGCCAGCAGCATTAATCAGGGGTCTAATCAGCCCCAGCATTTT. Protein product: CASSINQGSNQPQHF.

V usage is TRBV27 and J usage is TRBJ1-1; 8 bases match TRBD1. CDR3 length: 14 amino acids. Trimming removed 6 bases from V and 7 bases from J; junction bases left unmatched: 10. Germline values: CDR1 MNHEY, CDR2 SMNVEV (reference sequence). CDR3 DNA sequence: TGTGCCAGCAGAGAGGCGGACAGGGTAATTGAAGCTTTCTTT. It translates to CASREADRVIEAFF.

The J gene is TRBJ2-3, the V gene TRBV10-1, with TRBD1 matching 8 bases. CDR1 is WNHNN and CDR2 is SYGVQD in the germline V gene (reference sequence). With V trimmed by 6 bases and J by 3 bases, 8 bases remained unmatched. The length of the CDR3 is 15 residues. The CDR3 loop reads CASSYRGRGTDTQYF. CDR3 bases: TGCGCCAGCAGCTACAGGGGGAGAGGTACAGATACGCAGTATTTT.

V usage is TRBV20-1 and J usage is TRBJ2-5; D call uncertain. V was shortened by 3 bases and J by 5 bases, with 7 bases between the two germline ends. From germline, CDR1 is DFQATT and CDR2 SNEGSKA (reference sequence). This CDR3 contains 11 residues. The CDR3 loop is CSASRSETQYF. The CDR3 nucleotides are TGCAGTGCTAGTAGATCGGAGACCCAGTACTTC.

The rearrangement uses TRBV15 and TRBJ2-5; a weak D match, TRBD1 (5 bases). The end of the DNA is better explained by TRBJ2-7, so the J call may be wrong. The CDR3 is 12 residues long. The germline V gene has CDR1 LNHNV and CDR2 YYDKDF (reference sequence). Here the CDR3 reads CATGATLYEQYF. The CDR3 DNA follows: TGTGCCACCGGGGCGACACTTTACGAGCAGTACTTC.

The V and J genes are TRBV10-1 and TRBJ1-2; D gene uncertain. Germline values: CDR1 WNHNN, CDR2 SYGVQD (reference sequence). V lost 8 bases, J lost 2 bases, and 15 bases lay in between. The CDR3 loop spans 14 amino acids. CDR3 nucleotide sequence: TGCGCCAGCGGCCCCTCCGGGGAAAACTATGGCTACACCTTC. Amino acid sequence: CASGPSGENYGYTF.

V and J are TRBV10-1 and TRBJ1-3; TRBD1 is a possible D gene (6 bases). The CDR3 spans 15 residues. The germline V gene encodes CDR1 WNHNN and CDR2 SYGVQD (reference sequence). Trimming took off 4 bases at V and 0 bases at J, with 10 bases between the two ends. The CDR3 protein is CASSAGASSGNTIYF. Here the CDR3 DNA reads TGCGCCAGCAGTGCAGGGGCGAGCTCTGGAAACACCATATATTTT.

The chain carries TRBV7-9 and TRBJ2-1; 9 bases are shared with TRBD2. CDR1 is SEHNR, CDR2 FQNEAQ, per germline (reference sequence). The CDR3 is 15 residues long. The junction had 6 bases not matched to a gene; V was cut back by 4 bases and J by 5 bases. The CDR3 sequence is CASSSEREVNNEQFF. The CDR3 bases are TGTGCCAGCAGCTCTGAGCGGGAGGTCAACAATGAGCAGTTCTTC.

The chain links TRBV7-9 to TRBJ1-1; D remains unclear. V dropped 3 bases and J dropped 6 bases, with 20 bases sitting between them. The CDR3 consists of 16 residues. Germline V gene data show CDR1 as SEHNR and CDR2 as FQNEAQ (reference sequence). In DNA, the CDR3 is TGTGCCAGCAGCTTTGGAGGTGAAGGGCGGTTGGCTGAAGCTTTCTTT. As protein: CASSFGGEGRLAEAFF.

Of note for this clone: The final CDR3 position lacks the conserved phenylalanine or tryptophan, pointing to a likely read error. This sequence joins TRBV5-6 and TRBJ1-4, with 9 bases lining up with TRBD1. This CDR3 spans 15 amino acids. V shed 4 bases and J 8 bases; nucleotides not matched to a gene: 9. Germline V gives CDR1 SGHDT, CDR2 YYEEEE. The CDR3 region is CASSLRTGVGEKLFL. As DNA, the CDR3 is TGTGCCAGCAGCCTCCGGACAGGGGTCGGGGAAAAACTGTTTCTT.

To note about this clone: This sample includes further DNA sequences coding for the same CDR3. J is TRBJ2-7 and V is TRBV28; TRBD1 might be the D (5 bases). The germline gives CDR1 MDHEN, CDR2 SYDVKM. The CDR3 sequence is 14 residues long. V lost 3 bases and J lost 2, with 11 bases in between. The CDR3, as DNA: TGTGCCAGCAGTTTTTTAGGGGTAGCCTACGAGCAGTACTTC. Encoded protein: CASSFLGVAYEQYF. Complete variable domain (other parts from reference TRBV28 and TRBJ2-7): DVKVTQSSRYLVKRTGEKVFLECVQDMDHENMFWYRQDPGLGLRLIYFSYDVKMKEKGDIPEGYSVSREKKERFSLILESASTNQTSMYLCASSFLGVAYEQYFGPGTRLTVT.

The chain couples TRBV18 to TRBJ1-2; 7 nucleotides match TRBD1. The germline gives CDR1 KGHSH, CDR2 LQKENI. V shed 5 bases and J 8 bases; nucleotides not matched to a gene: 23. CDR3 size: 18 residues. CDR3 nucleotides: TGTGCCAGCTCATTCGATTTGGGACAGACTCCATATGTGCCCGGCTACACCTTC. Translated, it gives CASSFDLGQTPYVPGYTF.

The chain links TRBV27 to TRBJ2-3; maybe TRBD1 (5 bases). Germline CDR1 reads MNHEY; CDR2 reads SMNVEV (reference sequence). This CDR3 has 15 amino acids. V gave up 2 bases and J gave up 1 base, with 10 bases separating them. Written as DNA, the CDR3 is TGTGCCAGCAGTTTAAAAGGGGCGCGCACAGATACGCAGTATTTT. It codes for CASSLKGARTDTQYF.

The chain links TRBV6-5 to TRBJ1-5, with a weak D call TRBD1 (5 bases). V was trimmed by 8 bases and J by 3 bases, leaving 14 bases between them. Germline V CDR1 and CDR2: MNHEY, SVGAGI. CDR3 length: 14 amino acids. The CDR3 DNA sequence: TGTGCCAGCCTGGGGGACTACTTCAATCAGCCCCAGCATTTT. It is translated as CASLGDYFNQPQHF.

The chain is built from TRBV5-4 and TRBJ1-1, with a possible D match to TRBD1 (6 bases). Germline loops: CDR1 SGHNT, CDR2 YYREEE (reference sequence). The length of the CDR3 is 14 residues. V was trimmed by 0 bases and J by 0 bases, leaving 6 bases between them. Here the CDR3 reads CASSLGQVNTEAFF. The CDR3 DNA sequence: TGTGCCAGCAGCTTGGGACAGGTGAACACTGAAGCTTTCTTT. Filled out from reference TRBV5-4 and TRBJ1-1, the complete variable domain reads ETGVTQSPTHLIKTRGQQVTLRCSSQSGHNTVSWYQQALGQGPQFIFQYYREEENGRGNFPPRFSGLQFPNYSSELNVNALELDDSALYLCASSLGQVNTEAFFGQGTRLTVV.

V gene TRBV21-1 combines with J gene TRBJ2-2; the table's D gene call, TRBD1, was not cross checked with the DNA. TRBV21-1 is marked as a pseudogene. This CDR3 region has 19 residues. The CDR3 region is CASSKVPLTWAKNTGELFF. CDR3 bases: TGTGCCAGCAGCAAAGTACCGTTGACGTGGGCCAAGAACACCGGGGAGCTGTTTTTT.

The chain carries TRBV28 and TRBJ1-2; the D is unclear. The CDR3 runs to 11 residues. Deletions cut 6 bases from V and 8 bases from J, with 10 bases between. The germline CDR1 and CDR2 sequences are MDHEN and SYDVKM. The CDR3 reads CASRHEEGYTF. CDR3 bases: TGTGCCAGCAGGCATGAGGAGGGCTACACCTTC.

V and J are TRBV19 and TRBJ1-5; TRBD1 matches at 9 bases. The CDR3 has 15 residues. After removal of 8 bases from V and 3 bases from J, the junction contained 8 bases not matched to a gene. CDR1 and CDR2 (germline): LNHDA, SQIVND (reference sequence). CDR3: CASDSDRGINQPQHF. The CDR3 region has the DNA TGTGCCAGTGACTCAGACAGGGGGATCAATCAGCCCCAGCATTTT.